Sequencing of this T cell receptor (beta chain) was carried out in a study of blood T cells in healthy people across ages. Each sample had at least 6.5 million PBMCs isolated. Using a J-beta primer mix together with a sample-barcoded 5' primer, a second PCR was run for roughly 7 to 12 cycles. TCRdb re-called the 5' RACE reads through MiXCR, storing one row per CDR3 protein. The data contain approximately 1,700,000 distinct CDR3 sequences, around 40% of them singletons. Germline V gene lookup returns CDR1 SGHDT and CDR2 YYEEEE. The CDR3 has 13 residues. V lost 5 bases to trimming and J lost 4 bases; unmatched junction nucleotides: 5. In regard to this clonotype: A clone one base away is much larger, so this may be a read error.

Sequenced: blood. This TCR came from a human donor in good health. This sequence joins TRBV5-6 and TRBJ1-1; 7 nucleotides align to TRBD1. The CDR3 loop is CASSTGVRTEAFF. For the CDR3, the DNA is TGTGCCAGCAGTACAGGGGTCCGCACTGAAGCTTTCTTT. Based on the CDR3 plus reference TRBV5-6 and TRBJ1-1, the full variable domain is DAGVTQSPTHLIKTRGQQVTLRCSPKSGHDTVSWYQQALGQGPQFIFQYYEEEERQRGNFPDRFSGHQFPNYSSELNVNALLLGDSALYLCASSTGVRTEAFFGQGTRLTVV.